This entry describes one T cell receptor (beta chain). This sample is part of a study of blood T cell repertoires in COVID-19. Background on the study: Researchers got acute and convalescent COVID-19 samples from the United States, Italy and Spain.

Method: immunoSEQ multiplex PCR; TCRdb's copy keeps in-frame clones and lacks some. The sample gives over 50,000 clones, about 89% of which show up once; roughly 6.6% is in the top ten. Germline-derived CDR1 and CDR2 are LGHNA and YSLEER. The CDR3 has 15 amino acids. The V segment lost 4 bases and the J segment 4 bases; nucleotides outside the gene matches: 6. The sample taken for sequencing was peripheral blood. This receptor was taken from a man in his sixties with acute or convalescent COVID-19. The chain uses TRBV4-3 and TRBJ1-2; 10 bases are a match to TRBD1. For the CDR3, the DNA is TGCGCCAGCAGCCTAGGGGACAGGGGAGCCTATGGCTACACCTTC. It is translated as CASSLGDRGAYGYTF.